This T cell receptor beta chain was captured in a study of CD8 T cell repertoires and HIV-1 epitope variants. Study context: Separate wells received one of Twenty-five Gag or Nef variant peptides. Separate from the cultures, 1M uncultured T cells served as baseline. Epitopes were three Gag families plus Nef HW9 and YT9.

Survey-depth immunoSEQ sequencing covered TCR beta CDR3 regions. The data were produced by immunoSEQ multiplex PCR, yet TCRdb's version contains in-frame clones alone and is incomplete. The sample has 90,000 or so clones; roughly four fifths are singletons. Germline V gives CDR1 SEHNR, CDR2 FQNEAQ (reference sequence). CDR3 length: 13 amino acids. Trimming pared 1 base from V and 12 bases from J, leaving 13 bases between. The chain has TRBV7-9 and TRBJ2-1, with D unresolved. This receptor was taken from a male donor with HIV. Sequenced input: uncultured baseline CD8+ T cells from peripheral blood mononuclear cells (PBMCs). CDR3 nucleotide sequence: TGTGCCAGCAGCTTAGGAAGGGCCTCGGGGCAGTTCTTC. This translates into CASSLGRASGQFF.